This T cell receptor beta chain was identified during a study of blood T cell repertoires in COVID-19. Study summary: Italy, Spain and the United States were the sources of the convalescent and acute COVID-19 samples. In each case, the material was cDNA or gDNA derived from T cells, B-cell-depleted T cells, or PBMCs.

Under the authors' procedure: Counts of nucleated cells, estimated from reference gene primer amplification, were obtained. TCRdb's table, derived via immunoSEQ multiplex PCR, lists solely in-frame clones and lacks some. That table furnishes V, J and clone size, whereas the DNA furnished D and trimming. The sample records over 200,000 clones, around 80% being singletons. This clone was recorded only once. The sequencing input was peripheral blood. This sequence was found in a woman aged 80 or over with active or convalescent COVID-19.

CDR3 coding DNA: TGTGCCAGCAGCCCCCCCGAGCGGCTGATCTACGAGCAGTACTTC. Amino acid sequence: CASSPPERLIYEQYF. V usage is TRBV11-1 and J usage is TRBJ2-7; tentatively, D is TRBD2 (5 bases). The germline CDR1 and CDR2 sequences are SGHAT and FQDESV (reference sequence). With 5 bases removed from V and 3 bases from J, the gap between germline ends came to 17 bases. CDR3 size: 15 residues.